This T cell receptor (beta chain) was sequenced for a study of cytomegalovirus exposure and HLA in healthy donors. Whole-study context: Around 78 million unique TCRs, all from HLA-typed donors, were included in an early release of the data. Whole-study results and caveats: The investigators catalogued 150 or so TCR beta chains as cytomegalovirus-associated. In a later analysis, compared with equally common non-associated chains, HLA-associated beta chains were more expanded. Association of a missense DCLRE1C variant with TCR beta V- and J-gene trimming was reported in a later analysis.

Comment on this clone: The antigen is not known.

V gave up 3 bases and J gave up 12 bases, with 18 bases separating them. The CDR3 runs to 13 residues. The germline gives CDR1 SGDLS, CDR2 YYNGEE. Use of 60 Vbeta and 13 Jbeta primers characterized the PCR. The table came from immunoSEQ multiplex PCR; TCRdb's copy has only in-frame clones and leaves some out. This table lists roughly 120,000 clones. The sequencing sample was made of PBMCs. The chain links TRBV9 to TRBJ1-1, with D possibly TRBD1 on 5 matching bases. The receptor comes from a man between 18 and 29 years old in good health and CMV-seronegative. The CDR3 loop is CASSGEWGGVPFF. The DNA for the CDR3 is TGTGCCAGCAGCGGGGAATGGGGGGGGGTCCCTTTCTTT.